These 27 T cell receptor beta chains share one sample of origin, sequenced in a study of blood T cell repertoires in COVID-19 (TCRdb year 2020). Receptor amplification or capture employed the immunoSEQ multiplex PCR assay. As stored in TCRdb, this immuneACCESS dataset retains in-frame rearrangements with V and J assigned. A fraction of the clones does not appear; measured against another copy, unresolved V genes explain less than half of the discrepancy, and the remainder lacks a known reason. Within this sample are some 490,000 clones, with roughly nine tenths of them counted one time only. The ten largest make up under 9.5% of the sample. Sequenced material: PBMCs or T cells enriched from blood (not recorded which). These receptors were collected from a woman in her fifties or sixties who had recovered from COVID-19.

The genes are TRBV12-5 and TRBJ1-1; D unclear. Trimming shortened V by 0 bases and J by 6 bases, and 17 bases separated the two germline ends. Germline values: CDR1 LGHNT, CDR2 FRNRAP. The CDR3 loop spans 16 amino acids. CDR3 amino acids: CASGLVSPPSHAEAFF. The CDR3 region has the DNA TGTGCTAGTGGTTTGGTAAGCCCCCCCTCCCATGCTGAAGCTTTCTTT.

CDR3 in DNA: TGTGCCACCAGTGATGGCAGAGGCGCTGGAAACACCATATATTTT. Translated, it gives CATSDGRGAGNTIYF. The chain joins TRBV24-1 to TRBJ1-3; D gene uncertain. Trimming removed 3 bases at V and 2 bases at J, with 10 bases between. The CDR3 runs 15 residues. Germline V lookup: CDR1 KGHDR, CDR2 SFDVKD.

This clone was seen more than once but under ten times. The CDR3 protein is CAISESIGTANTEAFF. Written as DNA, the CDR3 is TGTGCCATCAGTGAGTCGATTGGGACTGCCAACACTGAAGCTTTCTTT. This chain connects TRBV10-3 to TRBJ1-1; D is perhaps TRBD1 (5 bases). The V end lost 0 bases, the J end lost 2 bases, and 13 bases lay between the germline ends. The CDR3 consists of 16 residues. Germline CDR1 and CDR2: ENHRY and SYGVKD.

The chain is built from TRBV18 and TRBJ2-5; weak D call: TRBD2 (5 bases). Germline V gives CDR1 KGHSH, CDR2 LQKENI. Trimming pared 3 bases from V and 1 base from J, leaving 12 bases between. The CDR3 runs to 15 residues. CDR3 nucleotides: TGTGCCAGCTCACCCCAGAGCGGATTCCAAGAGACCCAGTACTTC. Translating it yields CASSPQSGFQETQYF.

The chain joins TRBV6-2 or TRBV6-3 to TRBJ2-3; 9 nucleotides match TRBD1. The CDR3 covers 16 residues. The junction had 9 bases not matched to a gene; V was cut back by 4 bases and J by 4 bases. The germline gives CDR1 MNHEY, CDR2 SVGEGT. The CDR3 sequence: CASSSYRDRVPDTQYF. CDR3 sequence (DNA): TGTGCCAGCAGTTCCTACCGGGACAGGGTGCCAGATACGCAGTATTTT.

The rearrangement links TRBV10-2 to TRBJ2-7; D unclear. The germline V and J ends were trimmed by 2 bases and 4 bases, with 6 bases remaining between them. The CDR3 has 12 amino acids. CDR1 is WSHSY and CDR2 is SAAADI in the germline V gene. CDR3 DNA sequence: TGCGCCAGCAGTGAGACAGAATACGAGCAGTACGTC. Its protein is CASSETEYEQYV.

This clone has only one observation. This chain joins TRBV10-3 and TRBJ1-2; 10 positions agree with TRBD1. Trimming took 6 bases from V and 2 from J; bases not matched to a gene: 9. Germline V gene lookup returns CDR1 ENHRY and CDR2 SYGVKD. CDR3 length: 16 amino acids. The CDR3 DNA reads TGTGCCATCAGACCTACGACAGGGGGCCCGAACTATGGCTACACCTTC. Translated, it gives CAIRPTTGGPNYGYTF.

This clone was recorded once. The J gene is TRBJ1-4, the V gene TRBV30, with a possible D match to TRBD1 (5 bases). The CDR3 is made up of 13 amino acids. CDR1 is GTSNPN and CDR2 is SVGIG in the germline V gene (reference sequence). V shed 6 bases and J shed 8 bases, with 16 bases lying between them. CDR3 nucleotides: TGTGCCTGCCCCGGGACGGGAGGAGAAAAACTGTTTTTT. It yields the protein CACPGTGGEKLFF.

This clone turned up a few times. The rearrangement joins TRBV28 to TRBJ1-5; 7 bases agree with TRBD1. CDR3 length: 12 amino acids. V shed 10 bases and J 6 bases; nucleotides not matched to a gene: 6. CDR1 MDHEN and CDR2 SYDVKM come from the germline V gene. The CDR3: CATRQGLQPQHF. CDR3 sequence (DNA): TGTGCCACCCGACAGGGACTTCAGCCCCAGCATTTT.

V usage is TRBV25-1 and J usage is TRBJ2-7; 9 positions match TRBD2. The trim removed 3 bases at V and 4 bases at J, leaving 4 bases unmatched. The CDR3 is made up of 14 amino acids. The germline V gene has CDR1 MGHDK and CDR2 SYGVNS. The CDR3 here is CASSDAGGSYEQYV. CDR3 nucleotides: TGTGCCAGCAGTGACGCGGGGGGGTCTTACGAGCAGTACGTC.

J is TRBJ1-2 and V is TRBV5-1, with D possibly being TRBD1 (5 bases). The V gene lost 3 bases and the J gene lost 1 base, with 7 bases spanning the gap. The CDR3 is made up of 13 amino acids. CDR1 is SGHRS, CDR2 YFSETQ, per germline. The CDR3 nucleotides are TGCGCCAGCAGCTGGGGCATTAACTATGGCTACACCTTC. The encoded protein is CASSWGINYGYTF.

The rearrangement links TRBV21-1 to TRBJ1-5; TRBD1, the D gene given by the table, was not confirmed from the DNA. TRBV21-1 represents a pseudogene. The length of the CDR3 is 14 residues. The CDR3 reads CASSSQGSNQPQHF. The DNA of the CDR3 is TGTGCCAGCAGTTCGCAGGGGAGCAATCAGCCCCAGCATTTT.

As regards this clone: This sample also contains other DNA sequences that code for the same CDR3. The genes are TRBV29-1 and TRBJ1-4; tentatively, D is TRBD1 (6 bases). Germline V gene sequence: CDR1 SQVTM, CDR2 ANQGSEA. V gave up 4 bases and J gave up 7 bases, with 13 bases separating them. This CDR3 spans 13 amino acids. CDR3 bases: TGCAGCGTTGTCCGGGGGGGCTCTGAAAAACTGTTTTTT. Translation gives CSVVRGGSEKLFF.

The rearrangement joins TRBV4-1 to TRBJ1-4, with D maybe TRBD1 (5 bases). V was clipped by 4 bases and J by 7 bases, with 16 bases between them. This CDR3 has 15 amino acids. Germline assignment: CDR1 MGHRA and CDR2 YSYEKL. The CDR3 sequence: CASSLGGGTLEKLFF. CDR3 in DNA: TGCGCCAGCAGCCTGGGGGGAGGTACCCTTGAAAAACTGTTTTTT.

The chain has TRBV24-1 and TRBJ2-2; D possibly corresponds to TRBD2 (5 bases). The CDR3 contains 14 residues. V was trimmed by 0 bases and J by 7 bases, leaving 8 bases between them. Germline assignment: CDR1 KGHDR and CDR2 SFDVKD. The chain's CDR3 is CATSDLSGDGELFF. The CDR3 DNA is TGTGCCACCAGTGATTTGAGCGGAGACGGGGAGCTGTTTTTT.

The rearrangement uses TRBV7-8 and TRBJ1-5, with D unresolved. The V and J ends lost 0 bases and 7 bases respectively, with 10 bases between them. Germline V gives CDR1 SGHVS, CDR2 FQNEAQ. The CDR3 runs to 14 residues. The CDR3 DNA reads TGTGCCAGCAGCTTAGCCACAGCTGTCCAGCCCCAGCATTTT. This encodes CASSLATAVQPQHF.

The CDR3 loop is CASSLVAGGFTDTQYF. The CDR3 nucleotides read TGTGCCAGCAGCTTGGTAGCGGGGGGATTCACAGATACGCAGTATTTT. The chain couples TRBV5-4 to TRBJ2-3; TRBD2 matches 10 bases. The trim removed 0 bases at V and 2 bases at J, leaving 3 bases unmatched. Germline values: CDR1 SGHNT, CDR2 YYREEE (reference sequence). There are 16 residues in the CDR3.

The rearrangement links TRBV9 to TRBJ2-7; 12 bases align to TRBD2. Germline CDR1 SGDLS, CDR2 YYNGEE. Losses at the gene ends were 4 bases for V and 0 bases for J; bases not matched to a gene: 8. The CDR3 is made up of 17 amino acids. The CDR3 DNA reads as TGTGCCAGCAGCATTAGCTCGACTAGCGGGGGCTCCTACGAGCAGTACTTC. Amino acid sequence: CASSISSTSGGSYEQYF. Full variable domain (remainder filled in from reference TRBV9 and TRBJ2-7): DSGVTQTPKHLITATGQRVTLRCSPRSGDLSVYWYQQSLDQGLQFLIQYYNGEERAKGNILERFSAQQFPDLHSELNLSSLELGDSALYFCASSISSTSGGSYEQYFGPGTRLTVT.

The rearrangement joins TRBV30 to TRBJ1-2; possible D gene TRBD1, 5 bases. V lost 5 bases and J lost 6, with 13 bases in between. This CDR3 is built from 12 residues. Germline V gene data show CDR1 as GTSNPN and CDR2 as SVGIG (reference sequence). In nucleotides, the CDR3 is TGTGCCTGGGAAAGGGGAATCCATGGCTACACCTTC. Amino acids: CAWERGIHGYTF.

The chain carries TRBV9 and TRBJ1-3, with D hard to call. The germline CDR1 and CDR2 sequences are SGDLS and YYNGEE. V was clipped by 4 bases and J by 0 bases, with 14 bases between them. The CDR3 is 16 amino acids. The CDR3 coding sequence is TGTGCCAGCAGCCCCGTAACTGCTTCCTCTGGAAACACCATATATTTT. Encoded protein: CASSPVTASSGNTIYF.

This clone was counted a single time. The chain uses TRBV5-1 and TRBJ2-7, with 8 bases lining up with TRBD1. Germline CDR1 is SGHRS and CDR2 is YFSETQ. The trim removed 4 bases at V and 4 bases at J, leaving 7 bases unmatched. The CDR3 has 14 residues. The CDR3 sequence is CASSATDRGYEQYV. The DNA of the CDR3 is TGCGCCAGCAGCGCCACAGACAGGGGATACGAGCAGTACGTC.

The V call is TRBV6-1, the J call TRBJ2-6; no clear D gene. Trimming left V 2 bases short and J 0 bases short, with 5 bases between. CDR3 length: 15 amino acids. CDR1 MNHNS and CDR2 SASEGT come from the germline V gene. CDR3 coding DNA: TGTGCCAGCAGTGAATCGGGCTCTGGGGCCAACGTCCTGACTTTC. It is translated as CASSESGSGANVLTF.

The genes are TRBV10-3 and TRBJ1-6; D perhaps matches TRBD1 (5 bases). The CDR3 is 13 amino acids. The V gene's germline CDR1 is ENHRY and CDR2 SYGVKD. With 7 bases removed from V and 10 bases from J, the gap between germline ends came to 14 bases. CDR3 coding DNA: TGTGCCATCACCGTCAACAGGCGATCACCCCTCCACTTT. Translated, it gives CAITVNRRSPLHF.

This clone appeared a single time. The chain uses TRBV27 and TRBJ1-3, with 7 positions matching TRBD1. This CDR3 contains 14 residues. After removal of 3 bases from V and 10 bases from J, the junction contained 9 bases not matched to a gene. CDR1 is MNHEY and CDR2 is SMNVEV in the germline V gene (reference sequence). CDR3 bases: TGTGCCAGCAGTTTTAAGGGCCCAGGGGGGACCATATATTTT. Translating gives CASSFKGPGGTIYF.

J is TRBJ2-5 and V is TRBV3-1 (or the pseudogene TRBV3-2); 12 bases are a match to TRBD2. The germline V gene encodes CDR1 LGHDT and CDR2 YNNKEL (reference sequence). V lost 5 bases, J lost 2 bases, and 6 bases stayed unmatched. CDR3 size: 16 residues. CDR3 sequence: CASSYSLAGGQETQYF. DNA for the CDR3: TGTGCCAGCAGCTACTCACTAGCGGGGGGACAAGAGACCCAGTACTTC.

The chain recombines TRBV27 with TRBJ2-3; TRBD2 agrees at 7 bases. Germline trimming cut 4 bases from V and 0 bases from J; bases unmatched to any gene: 7. The germline CDR1 and CDR2 sequences are MNHEY and SMNVEV (reference sequence). The CDR3 sequence is 16 residues long. CDR3 in amino acids: CASSSLAARSTDTQYF. The CDR3 nucleotides are TGTGCCAGCAGTTCCCTAGCGGCCCGTAGCACAGATACGCAGTATTTT.

This rearrangement joins TRBV24-1 to TRBJ1-1; TRBD1 agrees at 8 bases. The germline V gene encodes CDR1 KGHDR and CDR2 SFDVKD. The CDR3 spans 13 residues. The J segment lost 2 bases and the V segment lost 10 bases, leaving 5 bases of the junction unmatched. CDR3 nucleotide sequence: TGTGCCACAGGGACAGGAAGTAACACTGAAGCTTTCTTT. Translation: CATGTGSNTEAFF.